Each of the 2 T cell receptor beta chains below was sequenced from the same sample in a study of breast tumors, draining lymph nodes, adjacent tissues. TCRdb ran MiXCR on the multiplex PCR reads and lists one entry per CDR3 protein. The data show tens of thousands of distinct CDR3 sequences, with around three fifths seen just once and 15% to 20% held by the top ten. The specimen sequenced was tumor-adjacent breast tissue. The receptors stem from a female donor with breast cancer. Some clones in this sample may be carry-over from other donors' samples.

Sample share makes this clonotype medium-sized. V is TRBV20-1 and J is TRBJ1-5; D perhaps matches TRBD1 (6 bases). Germline CDR1 is DFQATT and CDR2 is SNEGSKA (reference sequence). Trimming removed 3 bases from V and 6 bases from J, with 15 bases in between. This CDR3 is 14 amino acids long. The DNA of the CDR3 is TGCAGTGCTAGTGCTGGGGGCGCCGGTCAGCCCCAGCATTTT. It translates to CSASAGGAGQPQHF.

The chain uses TRBV20-1 and TRBJ1-3; maybe TRBD1 (5 bases). V was shortened by 0 bases and J by 3 bases, with 6 bases between the two germline ends. Germline assignment: CDR1 DFQATT and CDR2 SNEGSKA (reference sequence). This CDR3 spans 13 amino acids. The CDR3 loop is CSARDRDGNTIYF. The CDR3 region has the DNA TGCAGTGCTAGAGACAGGGATGGAAACACCATATATTTT.